The entry below gives a single TCR beta chain sequence along with its context. The data stem from a study of resident and recirculating memory T cells in vitiligo. Assay: immunoSEQ multiplex PCR; the TCRdb copy retains only in-frame clones and omits some. This table holds about 42,000 clones, over 90% found once. The CDR3 extends over 16 amino acids. Trimming stripped 2 bases from V and 8 bases from J, with 22 bases between. Germline V gene sequence: CDR1 SGHTS, CDR2 YDEGEE. The sequenced sample consisted of blood. This chain links TRBV5-8 with TRBJ1-2; D gene ambiguous. The TCR comes from a male donor with vitiligo. The CDR3 reads CASSFGSRLGPIGYTF. The CDR3, as DNA: TGTGCCAGCAGCTTCGGGAGCCGGTTAGGCCCCATAGGCTACACCTTC.